The 20 T cell receptor beta chains listed next were all sequenced from one sample in a study of blood T cell repertoires in COVID-19. The protocol was immunoSEQ multiplex PCR, while the TCRdb copy is restricted to in-frame clones and leaves out a portion. Among around 30,000 clones listed, 90% were seen once. Sequencing used peripheral blood. These receptors were collected from a man of 80 years or more with acute or convalescent COVID-19.

The chain is built from TRBV12-3 or TRBV12-4 and TRBJ1-2; 11 nucleotides match TRBD1. The V gene end was trimmed by 4 bases and the J gene end by 7 bases; junction bases not matched to a gene: 2. There are 13 residues in the CDR3. CDR3 amino acids: CASSWGQGVGYTF. DNA for the CDR3: TGTGCCAGCAGTTGGGGACAGGGGGTTGGCTACACCTTC.

This clone was found once. The CDR3 coding sequence is TGTGCCAGCAGCCAAGAAGGGAGAACCGACGGGGAGCTGTTTTTT. Amino acid sequence: CASSQEGRTDGELFF. The genes are TRBV4-2 and TRBJ2-2, with a possible D match to TRBD2 (5 bases). Trimming shortened V by 0 bases and J by 7 bases, and 12 bases separated the two germline ends. This CDR3 spans 15 amino acids. CDR1 is LGHNA, CDR2 YNFKEQ, per germline.

The chain is built from TRBV19 and TRBJ1-1, with 9 bases that match TRBD1. This CDR3 contains 17 residues. Germline CDR1 LNHDA, CDR2 SQIVND (reference sequence). V gave up 0 bases and J gave up 6 bases; unmatched junction bases: 11. The CDR3 sequence: CASSIDVQGAAGAEAFF. DNA of the CDR3: TGTGCCAGTAGTATAGATGTACAGGGGGCCGCCGGGGCTGAAGCTTTCTTT.

The rearrangement uses TRBV9 and TRBJ2-7, with 7 bases matching TRBD1. CDR3 length: 16 amino acids. Germline V lookup: CDR1 SGDLS, CDR2 YYNGEE. The junction had 12 bases not matched to a gene; V was cut back by 4 bases and J by 2 bases. The CDR3 DNA sequence: TGTGCCAGCAGCCCTCCCCCCCGGGACAGCACCTACGAGCAGTACTTC. Its translation is CASSPPPRDSTYEQYF.

CDR3 sequence: CASSVAGQPYNEQFF. CDR3 sequence (DNA): TGTGCCAGCAGCGTAGCCGGACAGCCATACAATGAGCAGTTCTTC. This chain uses TRBV9 with TRBJ2-1, with D perhaps TRBD1 (6 bases). Germline assignment: CDR1 SGDLS and CDR2 YYNGEE. The length of the CDR3 is 15 residues. Trimming cost V 0 bases and J 4 bases, with 11 bases left between them. The full variable domain, rest sourced from reference TRBV9 and TRBJ2-1, is DSGVTQTPKHLITATGQRVTLRCSPRSGDLSVYWYQQSLDQGLQFLIQYYNGEERAKGNILERFSAQQFPDLHSELNLSSLELGDSALYFCASSVAGQPYNEQFFGPGTRLTVL.

V and J are TRBV29-1 and TRBJ2-3, with 7 positions matching TRBD1. The CDR3 extends over 14 amino acids. Germline CDR1 reads SQVTM; CDR2 reads ANQGSEA. V trimming: 2 bases; J trimming: 1 base; junction bases outside the gene matches: 3. The CDR3 here is CSVERQGRTDTQYF. For the CDR3, the DNA is TGCAGCGTTGAAAGACAGGGCCGCACAGATACGCAGTATTTT.

The chain has TRBV30 and TRBJ2-5; no reliable D call. Trimming removed 0 bases from V and 3 bases from J, with 5 bases in between. This CDR3 spans 12 amino acids. Per germline, CDR1 GTSNPN and CDR2 SVGIG (reference sequence). The CDR3 loop is CAWSVQKETQYF. Here the CDR3 DNA reads TGTGCCTGGAGTGTACAGAAAGAGACCCAGTACTTC.

V and J are TRBV19 and TRBJ1-5, with TRBD1 matching over 9 bases. J gave up 1 base and V 5 bases, and 12 bases lay outside the gene matches. The CDR3 has 18 residues. Germline assignment: CDR1 LNHDA and CDR2 SQIVND (reference sequence). This CDR3 is CASSAFDRGDGSNQPQHF. Written as DNA, the CDR3 is TGTGCCAGTAGTGCCTTCGACAGGGGGGATGGGAGCAATCAGCCCCAGCATTTT.

This rearrangement joins TRBV5-1 to TRBJ2-5; 8 nucleotides align to TRBD1. V dropped 6 bases and J dropped 4; count of bases not matched to a gene: 8. Germline CDR1 SGHRS, CDR2 YFSETQ. This CDR3 region has 14 residues. This CDR3 is CASTAGQGGETQYF. The CDR3 DNA is TGCGCCAGCACGGCCGGACAGGGAGGAGAGACCCAGTACTTC. Combining the CDR3 with reference TRBV5-1 and TRBJ2-5 gives the whole variable domain KAGVTQTPRYLIKTRGQQVTLSCSPISGHRSVSWYQQTPGQGLQFLFEYFSETQRNKGNFPGRFSGRQFSNSRSEMNVSTLELGDSALYLCASTAGQGGETQYFGPGTRLLVL.

The chain couples TRBV5-4 to TRBJ1-6; perhaps TRBD1 as D (5 bases). V was trimmed by 4 bases and J by 10 bases, leaving 18 bases between them. The CDR3 contains 15 residues. Germline V CDR1 and CDR2: SGHNT, YYREEE (reference sequence). Written as DNA, the CDR3 is TGTGCCAGCAGCCCCCTCCAGGGAAAGGAGTCACCCCTCCACTTT. Translation: CASSPLQGKESPLHF.

The V and J genes are TRBV30 and TRBJ2-2, with D unresolved. The V gene's germline CDR1 is GTSNPN and CDR2 SVGIG (reference sequence). This CDR3 spans 15 amino acids. Trimming stripped 0 bases from V and 6 bases from J, with 14 bases between. The DNA for the CDR3 is TGTGCCTGGAGTGTTAAAAACAGCCCGGCCGGGGAGCTGTTTTTT. It is translated as CAWSVKNSPAGELFF.

The chain couples TRBV7-9 to TRBJ1-6; D is unclear. CDR1 SEHNR and CDR2 FQNEAQ come from the germline V gene (reference sequence). The CDR3 spans 13 residues. Deletions cut 1 base from V and 7 bases from J, with 5 bases between. DNA for the CDR3: TGTGCCAGCAGCTTAGAGAGGAATTCACCCCTCCACTTT. Residues: CASSLERNSPLHF.

The chain links TRBV15 to TRBJ1-3; the D is unclear. V was pared by 1 base and J by 0 bases, with 16 bases between. The germline V gene has CDR1 LNHNV and CDR2 YYDKDF (reference sequence). This CDR3 is 18 amino acids long. Here the CDR3 reads CATSRGHRTPLSGNTIYF. CDR3 bases: TGTGCCACCAGCAGAGGACACCGTACCCCACTCTCTGGAAACACCATATATTTT. Full variable domain (remainder filled in from reference TRBV15 and TRBJ1-3): DAMVIQNPRYQVTQFGKPVTLSCSQTLNHNVMYWYQQKSSQAPKLLFHYYDKDFNNEADTPDNFQSRRPNTSFCFLDIRSPGLGDTAMYLCATSRGHRTPLSGNTIYFGEGSWLTVV.

This chain links TRBV11-3 with TRBJ1-6, with a weak D call TRBD1 (6 bases). The CDR3 sequence is 13 residues long. The germline V gene encodes CDR1 SGHNT and CDR2 YENEEA. Trimming pared 5 bases from V and 8 bases from J, leaving 10 bases between. In DNA form, the CDR3 reads TGTGCCAGCAGCCTACACAGGGATTCACCCCTCCACTTT. Its translation is CASSLHRDSPLHF.

This clone is a singleton in its sample. The gene calls are TRBV3-1 (or the pseudogene TRBV3-2) and TRBJ2-1, with TRBD2 matching over 8 bases. Germline assignment: CDR1 LGHDT and CDR2 YNNKEL (reference sequence). V lost 0 bases and J lost 12; bases outside the gene matches: 13. The CDR3 runs 16 residues. CDR3 protein: CASSQDLPSRSGGQFF. As DNA, the CDR3 is TGTGCCAGCAGCCAAGACCTCCCGTCGAGGAGCGGGGGGCAGTTCTTC.

This clone is a singleton in its sample. The chain uses TRBV19 and TRBJ1-5, with a tentative D call TRBD1 (6 bases). In germline, CDR1 is LNHDA, CDR2 SQIVND (reference sequence). The V end lost 3 bases, the J end lost 6 bases, and 18 bases lay between the germline ends. The CDR3 runs 16 residues. The CDR3 DNA sequence: TGTGCCAGTAGTATCGTGACAGGAGTGGAGGTTCAGCCCCAGCATTTT. Translating gives CASSIVTGVEVQPQHF.

This clone came up once. The gene calls are TRBV19 and TRBJ1-1, with D possibly matching TRBD1 (6 bases). V dropped 7 bases and J dropped 11 bases, with 26 bases sitting between them. Germline CDR1 is LNHDA and CDR2 is SQIVND (reference sequence). The CDR3 totals 15 residues. CDR3 region: CASTPGRRQALLAFF. CDR3 nucleotides: TGTGCCAGTACCCCCGGACGGCGACAGGCCCTTTTGGCTTTCTTT.

CDR3 DNA: TGTGCCAGCAGCTTAGCGGTTAGTTATGGCTACACCTTC. Translating it yields CASSLAVSYGYTF. The rearrangement links TRBV7-2 to TRBJ1-2, with D uncertain. With 0 bases removed from V and 5 bases from J, the gap between germline ends came to 7 bases. The length of the CDR3 is 13 residues. In germline, CDR1 is SGHTA, CDR2 FQGNSA.

The V and J genes are TRBV18 and TRBJ1-2; D is possibly TRBD1 (5 bases). This CDR3 spans 15 amino acids. Germline lookup yields CDR1 KGHSH and CDR2 LQKENI. Between the trimmed V and J ends, which lost 3 bases and 3 bases, there was a span of 14 bases. DNA of the CDR3: TGTGCCAGCTCACCGGGAGGGGATGGATACTATGGCTACACCTTC. Residues: CASSPGGDGYYGYTF.

The CDR3 nucleotides read TGTGCCAGCCTAAGAGGGGGTAATGAAAAACTGTTTTTT. Translated, it gives CASLRGGNEKLFF. The gene calls are TRBV6-5 and TRBJ1-4, with TRBD1 as a possible D gene (6 bases). Deletions cut 8 bases from V and 4 bases from J, with 11 bases between. Germline V gene lookup returns CDR1 MNHEY and CDR2 SVGAGI. This CDR3 contains 13 residues.